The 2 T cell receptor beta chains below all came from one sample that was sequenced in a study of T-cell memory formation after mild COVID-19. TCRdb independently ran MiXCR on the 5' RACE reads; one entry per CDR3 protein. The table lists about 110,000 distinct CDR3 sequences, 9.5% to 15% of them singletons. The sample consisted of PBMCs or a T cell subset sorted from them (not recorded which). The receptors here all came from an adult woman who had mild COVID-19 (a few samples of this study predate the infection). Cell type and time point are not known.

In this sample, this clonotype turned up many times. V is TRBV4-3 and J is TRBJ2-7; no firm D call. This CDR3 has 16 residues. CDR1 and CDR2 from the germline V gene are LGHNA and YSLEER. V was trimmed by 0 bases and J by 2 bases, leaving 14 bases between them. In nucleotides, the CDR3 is TGCGCCAGCAGCCAAGACCGGGTTGGCCTTACCTACGAGCAGTACTTC. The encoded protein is CASSQDRVGLTYEQYF.

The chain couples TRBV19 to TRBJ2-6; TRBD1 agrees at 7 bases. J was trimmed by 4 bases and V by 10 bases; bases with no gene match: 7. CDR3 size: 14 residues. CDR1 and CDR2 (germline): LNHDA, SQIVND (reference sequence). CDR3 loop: CATAQGYGANVLTF. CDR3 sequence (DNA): TGTGCCACCGCACAGGGGTACGGGGCCAACGTCCTGACTTTC.